This entry lists 17 T cell receptor beta chains sequenced from one sample in a study of post-analysis software for immune sequencing data. Prepared TCR beta cDNA libraries contained unique molecular identifiers. Via MiXCR, TCRdb re-called the PCR reads, giving one row per CDR3 protein. The data hold more than 450,000 distinct CDR3 sequences, with roughly 46% observed a single time. Overall study findings and caveats: Comparison of patients with controls showed a handful of TRBV segments more frequent in patients, TRBV5-6, TRBV5-1 and TRBV20-1 among them.

Antigens for these TCRs are unknown. The sequenced sample consisted of blood. All receptors derive from a girl aged 5 to 17 with multiple sclerosis.

The chain has TRBV12-3 or TRBV12-4 and TRBJ1-5; 7 positions agree with TRBD1. The CDR3 contains 16 residues. The junction had 8 bases not matched to a gene; V was cut back by 1 base and J by 5 bases. The CDR3, as DNA: TGTGCCAGCAGTTTAGGTAACAGGGGCAGAGATCAGCCCCAGCATTTT. Amino acids: CASSLGNRGRDQPQHF.

This clonotype was detected only a few times. The chain uses TRBV9 and TRBJ2-1; TRBD2 aligns across 10 bases. Trimming took 0 bases from V and 9 from J; bases not matched to a gene: 6. The CDR3 extends over 15 amino acids. Germline V CDR1 and CDR2: SGDLS, YYNGEE. The CDR3 DNA sequence: TGTGCCAGCAGCGTAGTGGGGACTAGCGAGGGTGAGCAGTTCTTC. This codes for CASSVVGTSEGEQFF.

The chain uses TRBV6-2 or TRBV6-3 and TRBJ2-7; 12 positions agree with TRBD2. Losses at the gene ends were 5 bases for V and 4 bases for J; bases not matched to a gene: 6. The CDR3 sequence is 15 residues long. CDR1 is MNHEY and CDR2 is SVGEGT in the germline V gene. CDR3 sequence (DNA): TGTGCCAGCAGTACTAGACTAGCGGGAGCTTACGAGCAGTACTTC. Its protein is CASSTRLAGAYEQYF.

This clonotype was found once. This chain joins TRBV7-3 and TRBJ2-1, with a possible D match to TRBD2 (6 bases). This CDR3 contains 16 residues. Germline assignment: CDR1 SGHTA and CDR2 FQGTGA. Trimming cost V 5 bases and J 2 bases, with 16 bases left between them. The DNA of the CDR3 is TGTGCCAGCAGCCCCTCCCCCGGACTAACCTACAATGAGCAGTTCTTC. It encodes CASSPSPGLTYNEQFF.

This chain connects TRBV25-1 to TRBJ2-1; possibly TRBD2 for D (6 bases). Germline-derived CDR1 and CDR2 are MGHDK and SYGVNS. V was shortened by 11 bases and J by 0 bases, with 14 bases between the two germline ends. CDR3 length equals 14 residues. CDR3 nucleotide sequence: TGTGCCGGCGAGGACGGGAGCTCCTACAATGAGCAGTTCTTC. Protein sequence: CAGEDGSSYNEQFF.

The rearrangement joins TRBV6-6 to TRBJ1-2, with unresolved D. Trimming removed 5 bases at V and 6 bases at J, with 16 bases between. This CDR3 is 14 amino acids long. The germline gives CDR1 MNHNY, CDR2 SVGAGI (reference sequence). For the CDR3, the DNA is TGTGCCAGCAGTAATCGACAAGGCGCCGATGGCTACACCTTC. Translating it yields CASSNRQGADGYTF.

On this clonotype: Germline is not matched at one junction end, which may reflect a read error. The chain carries TRBV12-3 or TRBV12-4 and TRBJ2-1; 11 bases are shared with TRBD2. There are 15 residues in the CDR3. The CDR3 reads CASSIAGGRDNEQFF. DNA of the CDR3: TGTGCCAGCAGTATAGCGGGAGGGAGGGACAATGAGCAGTTCTTC.

This clonotype was recorded once. Its ends do not fully match the called genes, so a read error is possible. The chain couples TRBV10-1 to TRBJ1-2; unclear D gene. Germline CDR1 and CDR2: WNHNN and SYGVQD (reference sequence). CDR3 length: 10 amino acids. The CDR3 loop is CANGPYGHTF. The CDR3 nucleotides are TGCGCCAATGGACCTTATGGCCACACCTTC.

In its sample, this clonotype was seen a few times. The V call is TRBV3-1, the J call TRBJ2-1, with D possibly being TRBD2 (6 bases). The V gene's germline CDR1 is LGHDT and CDR2 YNNKEL (reference sequence). This CDR3 has 17 residues. V shed 0 bases and J shed 0 bases, with 12 bases lying between them. CDR3 loop: CASSQDRGASSYNEQFF. In DNA, the CDR3 is TGTGCCAGCAGCCAAGATCGCGGGGCGAGCTCCTACAATGAGCAGTTCTTC.

This chain links TRBV24-1 with TRBJ2-7, with a possible D match to TRBD1 (7 bases). The end of the DNA is better explained by TRBJ2-5, so the J call may be wrong. Germline V lookup: CDR1 KGHDR, CDR2 SFDVKD. The CDR3 is 17 amino acids. The CDR3 DNA sequence: TGTGCCACCAGTGATTCAACAGGGGTTAACCCAGCGGGGACCCAGTACTTC. This codes for CATSDSTGVNPAGTQYF.

This clonotype has only a few counts. The V call is TRBV20-1, the J call TRBJ2-3; 7 nucleotides align to TRBD2. V trimming: 3 bases; J trimming: 2 bases; junction bases outside the gene matches: 5. The CDR3 extends over 14 amino acids. Per the germline V gene, CDR1 is DFQATT and CDR2 is SNEGSKA (reference sequence). CDR3 sequence reads: CSARVAGVTDTQYF. The CDR3 coding sequence is TGCAGTGCTAGGGTCGCGGGAGTCACAGATACGCAGTATTTT.

The chain is built from TRBV6-2 or TRBV6-3 and TRBJ2-1; TRBD2 matches at 9 bases. CDR3 length: 15 amino acids. The germline CDR1 and CDR2 sequences are MNHEY and SVGEGT. V lost 3 bases to trimming and J lost 7 bases; unmatched junction nucleotides: 7. DNA of the CDR3: TGTGCCAGCAGTTATTTGGCTAGCGGGGTAAATGAGCAGTTCTTC. Protein: CASSYLASGVNEQFF.

The V gene is TRBV29-1, the J gene TRBJ2-1; 8 bases align to TRBD1. The V segment lost 4 bases and the J segment 3 bases; nucleotides outside the gene matches: 8. The CDR3 covers 15 residues. From germline, CDR1 is SQVTM and CDR2 ANQGSEA. For the CDR3, the DNA is TGCAGCGTTGCCCACGGGACAGGCTTCTACAATGAGCAGTTCTTC. It is translated as CSVAHGTGFYNEQFF.

The rearrangement joins TRBV7-6 to TRBJ2-3, with D unclear. The CDR3 extends over 13 amino acids. V dropped 4 bases and J dropped 6 bases, with 11 bases sitting between them. From germline, CDR1 is SGHVS and CDR2 FNYEAQ. The CDR3 region has the DNA TGTGCCAGCAGCTCCCTCCGTCAGGATACGCAGTATTTT. It is translated as CASSSLRQDTQYF.

The chain recombines TRBV24-1 with TRBJ2-1; TRBD1 matches 10 bases. The J segment lost 8 bases and the V segment lost 3 bases, leaving 6 bases of the junction unmatched. The CDR3 is 15 amino acids. Germline V gene sequence: CDR1 KGHDR, CDR2 SFDVKD. CDR3 coding DNA: TGTGCCACCAGTGATGGGGGACAGGGGAGCGATGAGCAGTTCTTC. It yields the protein CATSDGGQGSDEQFF.

A few counts support this clonotype. V gene TRBV29-1 combines with J gene TRBJ2-7; D is tentatively TRBD1 or TRBD2 (6 bases each). Trimming left V 4 bases short and J 0 bases short, with 10 bases between. Germline V gene lookup returns CDR1 SQVTM and CDR2 ANQGSEA. The CDR3 extends over 13 amino acids. This CDR3 is CSVGGGLSYEQYF. CDR3 sequence (DNA): TGCAGCGTTGGAGGGGGGCTCTCCTACGAGCAGTACTTC.

This chain connects TRBV12-3 or TRBV12-4 to TRBJ1-2, with D unresolved. V shed 6 bases and J shed 2 bases, with 22 bases lying between them. The CDR3 length is 17 residues. Here the CDR3 reads CASSVSGVTKTNYGYTF. The CDR3, as DNA: TGTGCCAGCAGCGTCTCTGGGGTAACCAAAACCAACTATGGCTACACCTTC.